Below, 25 T cell receptor beta chains from the same sample are listed, as sequenced in a study of shared clonotypes between healthy human individuals. The data were produced by immunoSEQ multiplex PCR, yet TCRdb's version contains in-frame clones alone and is incomplete. The repertoire holds nearly 750,000 clones, with 72% as singletons. The sequenced material came from memory CD4+ T cells sorted from blood. Subset described: CD45RA-negative fraction. The source is a woman aged 25 to 45 in good health.

The rearrangement uses TRBV7-7 and TRBJ2-2, with D tentatively TRBD1 (5 bases). V was trimmed by 7 bases and J by 1 base, leaving 10 bases between them. Germline-derived CDR1 and CDR2 are SSHAT and FNYEAQ (reference sequence). This CDR3 is 14 amino acids long. The CDR3 nucleotides are TGTGCCAGCAAGTTACAGGAGAACACCGGGGAGCTGTTTTTT. This encodes CASKLQENTGELFF.

The V call is TRBV7-9, the J call TRBJ1-2; 7 nucleotides line up with TRBD1. Germline values: CDR1 SEHNR, CDR2 FQNEAQ (reference sequence). V shed 5 bases and J 3 bases; nucleotides not matched to a gene: 6. CDR3 size: 14 residues. The DNA for the CDR3 is TGTGCCAGCAGCACGGGACAGACCTACTATGGCTACACCTTC. As protein: CASSTGQTYYGYTF.

This sequence joins TRBV7-6 and TRBJ1-1; D not certain. This CDR3 has 16 residues. V lost 0 bases, J lost 0 bases, and 11 bases lay in between. Germline V gene sequence: CDR1 SGHVS, CDR2 FNYEAQ. The DNA for the CDR3 is TGTGCCAGCAGCTTAGCCGGGGTCGGTATGAACACTGAAGCTTTCTTT. This encodes CASSLAGVGMNTEAFF.

The V and J genes are TRBV5-5 and TRBJ2-1; 7 bases line up with TRBD1. Germline V CDR1 and CDR2: SGHKS, YYEKEE (reference sequence). Trimming cost V 4 bases and J 0 bases; bases outside gene matches: 4. This CDR3 has 15 amino acids. CDR3 in amino acids: CASSLGQTSYNEQFF. The DNA for the CDR3 is TGTGCCAGCAGCCTGGGACAGACCTCCTACAATGAGCAGTTCTTC.

The sample holds a few counts of this clone. The chain combines TRBV27 with TRBJ1-2; no clear D. Germline lookup yields CDR1 MNHEY and CDR2 SMNVEV (reference sequence). The CDR3 length is 13 residues. The ends were cut back, 8 bases at V and 2 bases at J, with 12 bases in the middle. The CDR3 DNA reads TGTGCCAGCGCCCCAAGTTGGAACTATGGCTACACCTTC. Amino acids: CASAPSWNYGYTF.

This clone was counted between two and nine times. V usage is TRBV29-1 and J usage is TRBJ1-1, with TRBD1 identical over 10 bases. The CDR3 loop spans 12 amino acids. Trimming took 3 bases from V and 6 from J; bases not matched to a gene: 1. Germline CDR1 SQVTM, CDR2 ANQGSEA. The CDR3 DNA is TGCAGCGTTGAGGGACAGGGGTCTGAAGCTTTCTTT. The encoded protein is CSVEGQGSEAFF.

The chain has TRBV6-1 and TRBJ2-7; perhaps TRBD2 as D (6 bases). V was clipped by 5 bases and J by 0 bases, with 11 bases between them. The germline V gene has CDR1 MNHNS and CDR2 SASEGT. CDR3 size: 14 residues. This chain's CDR3 is CASSFQEGSYEQYF. CDR3 sequence (DNA): TGTGCCAGCAGTTTCCAGGAGGGCTCCTACGAGCAGTACTTC.

This clone came up once. The V call is TRBV28, the J call TRBJ2-1; 8 positions match TRBD1. CDR1 is MDHEN and CDR2 is SYDVKM in the germline V gene. J was trimmed by 7 bases and V by 8 bases; bases with no gene match: 16. The CDR3 loop spans 16 amino acids. The CDR3 nucleotides are TGTGCCAGCCTATACAGGGGGACCCGAGAGCGGAATGAGCAGTTCTTC. Amino acid sequence: CASLYRGTRERNEQFF.

This clone was picked up one time. Germline is not matched at one junction end, which may reflect a read error. The chain recombines TRBV7-9 with TRBJ1-1; 9 nucleotides agree with TRBD1. The CDR3 covers 14 residues. Germline V gene sequence: CDR1 SEHNR, CDR2 FQNEAQ (reference sequence). The CDR3 loop reads CASSSGQGNAEAFF. In DNA, the CDR3 is TGTGCCAGCAGCTCCGGACAGGGGAACGCTGAAGCTTTCTTT.

This clone came up once. The chain couples TRBV5-1 to TRBJ2-2; D might be TRBD1 (5 bases). V lost 4 bases to trimming and J lost 4 bases, with 8 bases between them. This CDR3 region has 13 residues. Germline CDR1 SGHRS, CDR2 YFSETQ. CDR3 coding DNA: TGCGCCAGCAGCCCGACAGCCACCGGGGAGCTGTTTTTT. It is translated as CASSPTATGELFF.

There are a few counts of this clone. This chain connects TRBV10-3 to TRBJ2-4; D possibly corresponds to TRBD2 (6 bases). The germline V gene encodes CDR1 ENHRY and CDR2 SYGVKD. This CDR3 region has 15 residues. V lost 0 bases and J lost 8, with 14 bases in between. In nucleotides, the CDR3 is TGTGCCATCAGTGAGTCGATCGGGAGCCGACACATTCAGTACTTC. This encodes CAISESIGSRHIQYF.

The V gene is TRBV7-2, the J gene TRBJ2-1, with 12 bases matching TRBD2. Losses at the gene ends were 1 base for V and 6 bases for J; bases not matched to a gene: 1. CDR1 is SGHTA and CDR2 is FQGNSA in the germline V gene. This CDR3 has 15 residues. CDR3 coding DNA: TGTGCCAGCAGCTTAGGGGGACTAGCGGGCAATGAGCAGTTCTTC. It codes for CASSLGGLAGNEQFF.

The sample holds a few counts of this clone. The V call is TRBV27, the J call TRBJ2-7, with a tentative D call TRBD2 (6 bases). In germline, CDR1 is MNHEY, CDR2 SMNVEV (reference sequence). The V end was cut by 1 base, the J end by 2 bases, with 15 bases between. CDR3 size: 16 residues. The CDR3 protein is CASSLWGDSVPYEQYF. The CDR3 nucleotides read TGTGCCAGCAGTTTATGGGGGGACTCCGTACCCTACGAGCAGTACTTC.

This rearrangement joins TRBV27 to TRBJ1-2; 8 positions match TRBD1. J was trimmed by 7 bases and V by 5 bases; bases with no gene match: 6. Germline loops: CDR1 MNHEY, CDR2 SMNVEV (reference sequence). CDR3 length equals 13 residues. In DNA form, the CDR3 reads TGTGCCAGCAGTCCCGGGACAGGCCCTGGCTACACCTTC. Its translation: CASSPGTGPGYTF.

V and J are TRBV10-3 and TRBJ2-7; 9 bases are shared with TRBD2. This CDR3 has 14 residues. Trimming took 8 bases from V and 0 from J; bases not matched to a gene: 5. CDR1 ENHRY and CDR2 SYGVKD come from the germline V gene. Written as DNA, the CDR3 is TGTGCCATCGGCCGGACTAGCGACTCCTACGAGCAGTACTTC. Amino acids: CAIGRTSDSYEQYF.

The V gene is TRBV7-9, the J gene TRBJ2-3, with TRBD1 matching 7 bases. The CDR3 covers 15 residues. Germline V gene data show CDR1 as SEHNR and CDR2 as FQNEAQ (reference sequence). Trimming at V came to 5 bases and at J to 4 bases, leaving 9 bases not matched to a gene. Written as DNA, the CDR3 is TGTGCCAGCAGCCCACAGCGACAGGGTTCAGATACGCAGTATTTT. Amino acid sequence: CASSPQRQGSDTQYF.

The genes are TRBV29-1 and TRBJ2-7; 10 bases align to TRBD1. The CDR3 extends over 15 amino acids. V lost 4 bases to trimming and J lost 6 bases; unmatched junction nucleotides: 12. Germline V gives CDR1 SQVTM, CDR2 ANQGSEA. CDR3 in amino acids: CSVATPGTGVFEQYF. The CDR3 nucleotides read TGCAGCGTTGCCACTCCCGGGACAGGGGTTTTCGAGCAGTACTTC.

The chain recombines TRBV19 with TRBJ2-5, with TRBD1 matching over 9 bases. CDR3 length: 14 amino acids. CDR1 LNHDA and CDR2 SQIVND come from the germline V gene (reference sequence). After removal of 4 bases from V and 3 bases from J, the junction contained 3 bases not matched to a gene. The CDR3 nucleotides are TGTGCCAGTAGTAGAAGACAGGGGGAAGAGACCCAGTACTTC. Translation: CASSRRQGEETQYF.

This chain joins TRBV11-3 and TRBJ1-2; D not certain. This CDR3 region has 12 residues. Germline loops: CDR1 SGHNT, CDR2 YENEEA. Trimming removed 5 bases from V and 5 bases from J, with 9 bases in between. CDR3 amino acids: CASSAGDYGYTF. As DNA, the CDR3 is TGTGCCAGCAGCGCAGGTGATTATGGCTACACCTTC.

This clone was seen a handful of times. At one end the junction does not follow the germline gene, possibly because of a read error. The chain carries TRBV28 and TRBJ2-7; TRBD1 matches 9 bases. CDR3 length: 15 amino acids. CDR1 and CDR2 (germline): MDHEN, SYDVKM. CDR3 coding DNA: TGTGCCAGCAGGCGCTCGGGACAGGGCTCCTCCGAGCAGTACTTC. Its translation is CASRRSGQGSSEQYF.

The chain is built from TRBV5-5 and TRBJ2-7; 8 bases fit TRBD1. The V and J ends lost 2 bases and 6 bases, in that order; junction bases with no gene match: 7. Germline lookup yields CDR1 SGHKS and CDR2 YYEKEE (reference sequence). CDR3 length: 14 residues. The CDR3, as DNA: TGTGCCAGCAGCTTCTCCGGCAGGGGGCTCGAGCAGTACTTC. Residues: CASSFSGRGLEQYF.

The rearrangement joins TRBV25-1 to TRBJ2-7, with TRBD2 matching 7 bases. This CDR3 has 14 residues. The ends lost 4 bases at V and 0 bases at J; junction bases unmatched: 3. Germline V gene data show CDR1 as MGHDK and CDR2 as SYGVNS. CDR3 sequence reads: CASSVASGSYEQYF. CDR3 coding DNA: TGTGCCAGCAGTGTGGCTAGCGGCTCCTACGAGCAGTACTTC.

CDR3 amino acids: CASSGSSEQYF. For the CDR3, the DNA is TGTGCCAGCTCGGGGAGTTCCGAGCAGTACTTC. The chain carries TRBV18 and TRBJ2-7; tentative D call: TRBD2 (5 bases). Trimming pared 6 bases from V and 6 bases from J, leaving 9 bases between. The CDR3 contains 11 residues. Looked up from germline, CDR1 is KGHSH and CDR2 is LQKENI. Looking up the rest from reference TRBV18 and TRBJ2-7 gives the full variable domain: NAGVMQNPRHLVRRRGQEARLRCSPMKGHSHVYWYRQLPEEGLKFMVYLQKENIIDESGMPKERFSAEFPKEGPSILRIQQVVRGDSAAYFCASSGSSEQYFGPGTRLTVT.

This clone has a handful of counts. The same CDR3 also results from other DNA sequences found in this sample. The V call is TRBV28, the J call TRBJ1-1, with 7 bases lining up with TRBD1. The CDR3 is made up of 12 amino acids. Per germline, CDR1 MDHEN and CDR2 SYDVKM. The junction had 2 bases not matched to a gene; V was cut back by 6 bases and J by 4 bases. CDR3 loop: CASSRGTTEAFF. CDR3 in DNA: TGTGCCAGCAGCAGGGGGACCACTGAAGCTTTCTTT.

The chain joins TRBV5-1 to TRBJ2-2; tentatively, D is TRBD2 (5 bases). The CDR3 extends over 13 amino acids. V gave up 6 bases and J gave up 6 bases, with 12 bases separating them. The germline V gene has CDR1 SGHRS and CDR2 YFSETQ. For the CDR3, the DNA is TGCGCCAGCACGATAGACTACGCCGGGGAGCTGTTTTTT. Protein sequence: CASTIDYAGELFF.